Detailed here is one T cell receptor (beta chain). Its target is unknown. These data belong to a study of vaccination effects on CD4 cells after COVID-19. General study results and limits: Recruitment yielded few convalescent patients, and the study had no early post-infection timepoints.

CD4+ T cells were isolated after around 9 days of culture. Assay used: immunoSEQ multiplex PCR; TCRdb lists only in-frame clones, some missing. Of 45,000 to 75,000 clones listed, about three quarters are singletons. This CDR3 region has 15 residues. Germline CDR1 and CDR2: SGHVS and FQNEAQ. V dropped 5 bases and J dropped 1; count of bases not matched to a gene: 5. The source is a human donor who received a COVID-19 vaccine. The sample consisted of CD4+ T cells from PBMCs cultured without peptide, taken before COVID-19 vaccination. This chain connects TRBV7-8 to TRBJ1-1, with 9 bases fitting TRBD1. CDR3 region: CASSPPDRGNTEAFF. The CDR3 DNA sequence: TGTGCCAGCAGCCCACCGGACAGGGGGAACACTGAAGCTTTCTTT.